Below, 14 T cell receptor beta chains from the same sample are listed, as sequenced in a study of shared clonotypes between healthy human individuals. TCRdb's copy holds only in-frame clones and misses some; the assay was immunoSEQ multiplex PCR. The sample yields 2 million to 3 million clones, over 85% seen once. Input material: naive CD4+ T cells from PBMCs. Described subset: CD45RA+ positively selected. These receptors all stem from a man in his late teens or twenties in good health. Some clones in this sample may be carry-over from other donors' samples.

This clone was found once. The gene calls are TRBV7-8 and TRBJ1-5; 7 bases agree with TRBD1. The CDR3 sequence is 15 residues long. The germline V gene has CDR1 SGHVS and CDR2 FQNEAQ. V lost 1 base, J lost 4 bases, and 4 bases stayed unmatched. This chain's CDR3 is CASSLGQGQNQPQHF. The CDR3 coding sequence is TGTGCCAGCAGCTTAGGACAGGGTCAGAATCAGCCCCAGCATTTT.

V is TRBV11-3 and J is TRBJ2-1; 8 bases fit TRBD1. Germline V gene sequence: CDR1 SGHNT, CDR2 YENEEA. After removal of 4 bases from V and 8 bases from J, the junction contained 7 bases not matched to a gene. The CDR3 totals 14 residues. The CDR3 loop is CASSWEKTGDEQFF. The CDR3 DNA is TGTGCCAGCAGCTGGGAAAAGACAGGGGATGAGCAGTTCTTC.

The chain links TRBV25-1 to TRBJ2-5; no clear D gene. Trimming stripped 4 bases from V and 7 bases from J, with 10 bases between. CDR1 MGHDK and CDR2 SYGVNS come from the germline V gene. This CDR3 contains 12 residues. Here the CDR3 reads CASSADTGTQYF. CDR3 sequence (DNA): TGTGCCAGCAGTGCCGACACCGGGACCCAGTACTTC.

DNA for the CDR3: TGTGCCAGCATGCTAGCGGGGAGCTCCTACGAGCAGTACTTC. It translates to CASMLAGSSYEQYF. The V and J genes are TRBV6-6 and TRBJ2-7, with 9 positions matching TRBD2. The germline CDR1 and CDR2 sequences are MNHNY and SVGAGI (reference sequence). The CDR3 covers 14 residues. V gave up 7 bases and J gave up 0 bases; unmatched junction bases: 4.

This chain links TRBV15 with TRBJ2-7; maybe TRBD1 (5 bases). This CDR3 contains 18 residues. Germline V gives CDR1 LNHNV, CDR2 YYDKDF (reference sequence). V gave up 0 bases and J gave up 2 bases, with 20 bases separating them. The CDR3 protein is CATSRDHPGSRKPYEQYF. CDR3 sequence (DNA): TGTGCCACCAGCAGAGATCACCCAGGGTCACGTAAACCCTACGAGCAGTACTTC.

This chain uses TRBV5-1 with TRBJ2-2, with 12 positions matching TRBD2. Germline CDR1 reads SGHRS; CDR2 reads YFSETQ. V lost 4 bases, J lost 0 bases, and 7 bases stayed unmatched. The CDR3 is made up of 18 amino acids. The CDR3 sequence is CASSIGTSGPSNTGELFF. The CDR3 DNA reads as TGCGCCAGCAGCATCGGGACTAGCGGGCCCTCGAACACCGGGGAGCTGTTTTTT. Variable domain in full (rest from reference TRBV5-1 and TRBJ2-2): KAGVTQTPRYLIKTRGQQVTLSCSPISGHRSVSWYQQTPGQGLQFLFEYFSETQRNKGNFPGRFSGRQFSNSRSEMNVSTLELGDSALYLCASSIGTSGPSNTGELFFGEGSRLTVL.

The V call is TRBV21-1, the J call TRBJ2-1; the table's D call TRBD1 went unverified against the DNA. TRBV21-1 is noted as a pseudogene. The CDR3 spans 15 residues. CDR3: CASSKDRGVRDEQFF. The CDR3 DNA reads as TGTGCCAGCAGCAAGGACAGGGGCGTTAGGGATGAGCAGTTCTTC.

This clone came up once. This specimen includes other DNA sequences encoding the same CDR3. This chain uses TRBV6-5 with TRBJ1-2, with a tentative D call TRBD1 (6 bases). V was trimmed by 0 bases and J by 2 bases, leaving 10 bases between them. Germline V gives CDR1 MNHEY, CDR2 SVGAGI. The CDR3 runs to 15 residues. Written as DNA, the CDR3 is TGTGCCAGCAGTTACTCTGGGAGGGGGAACTATGGCTACACCTTC. This sequence encodes CASSYSGRGNYGYTF.

The CDR3 region is CASSTQKTEAFF. Here the CDR3 DNA reads TGTGCCAGCTCCACTCAGAAAACTGAAGCTTTCTTT. The rearrangement joins TRBV6-5 to TRBJ1-1; D is ambiguous. Trimming stripped 8 bases from V and 5 bases from J, with 12 bases between. The CDR3 loop spans 12 amino acids. CDR1 MNHEY and CDR2 SVGAGI come from the germline V gene.

The chain combines TRBV6-1 with TRBJ2-3, with TRBD2 identical over 11 bases. CDR3 size: 14 residues. Per germline, CDR1 MNHNS and CDR2 SASEGT. Germline trimming cut 7 bases from V and 4 bases from J; bases unmatched to any gene: 4. The CDR3 DNA reads as TGTGCCAGCAAACTAGCGGGAGAGCCAGATACGCAGTATTTT. Translation: CASKLAGEPDTQYF.

V and J are TRBV5-1 and TRBJ2-1; maybe TRBD2 (5 bases). The CDR3 runs to 13 residues. Germline-derived CDR1 and CDR2 are SGHRS and YFSETQ. Trimming cost V 4 bases and J 5 bases, with 10 bases left between them. In nucleotides, the CDR3 is TGCGCCAGCAGCCGAGGGCGGCACAATGAGCAGTTCTTC. Translated, it gives CASSRGRHNEQFF.

This clone was observed a single time. The chain couples TRBV5-1 to TRBJ1-1; D remains unclear. Germline values: CDR1 SGHRS, CDR2 YFSETQ. CDR3 length: 14 residues. Trimming pared 0 bases from V and 2 bases from J, leaving 8 bases between. Here the CDR3 reads CASSLGSANTEAFF. CDR3 in DNA: TGCGCCAGCAGCTTGGGGTCAGCAAACACTGAAGCTTTCTTT.

The chain joins TRBV4-2 to TRBJ2-3; a weak D match, TRBD1 (5 bases). The CDR3 covers 17 residues. V was trimmed by 1 base and J by 3 bases, leaving 17 bases between them. The V gene's germline CDR1 is LGHNA and CDR2 YNFKEQ. CDR3: CASSQVNWGSFTDTQYF. DNA of the CDR3: TGTGCCAGCAGCCAAGTCAACTGGGGCTCTTTTACAGATACGCAGTATTTT.

The V and J genes are TRBV28 and TRBJ2-6; TRBD1 agrees at 9 bases. The CDR3 is made up of 18 amino acids. Trimming removed 5 bases from V and 0 bases from J; junction bases left unmatched: 8. The germline V gene encodes CDR1 MDHEN and CDR2 SYDVKM. CDR3 sequence: CASSPRQGVHSGANVLTF. The CDR3 coding sequence is TGTGCCAGCAGTCCGAGACAGGGGGTCCACTCTGGGGCCAACGTCCTGACTTTC. Based on the CDR3 plus reference TRBV28 and TRBJ2-6, the full variable domain is DVKVTQSSRYLVKRTGEKVFLECVQDMDHENMFWYRQDPGLGLRLIYFSYDVKMKEKGDIPEGYSVSREKKERFSLILESASTNQTSMYLCASSPRQGVHSGANVLTFGAGSRLTVL.